The rows below give T cell receptor beta chains drawn from one sample of a study of Graves' ophthalmopathy and Graves' hyperthyroidism. MiXCR, run by TCRdb on the multiplex PCR reads, gives a single entry per CDR3 protein. The sample holds 150,000 or so distinct CDR3 sequences, about two fifths seen once. The sample comprised peripheral blood. Source of these receptors: a man between 25 and 39 years old with Graves' ophthalmopathy. The CDR3 runs from the conserved cysteine through the conserved F or W. D genes are given only for firm matches. Clone size is given for some rows only: seen once, a few or many times, or a class if the clone is expanded.

TRBV4-1	NA	TRBJ1-2	NA	CASSQVNSARDGYTF	TGCGCCAGCAGCCAAGTTAACTCAGCTCGGGATGGCTACACCTTC
TRBV5-4	many	TRBJ1-5	TRBD1	CASSSGTGGIYSNQPQHF	TGTGCCAGCAGCTCCGGGACAGGGGGTATTTATAGCAATCAGCCCCAGCATTTT
TRBV2	NA	TRBJ1-5	NA	CASSEAGVLGPNQPQHF	TGTGCCAGCAGTGAAGCAGGAGTGTTAGGACCCAATCAGCCCCAGCATTTT
TRBV7-2	many	TRBJ2-7	TRBD1	CASSLTGGEQYF	TGTGCCAGCAGCTTAACAGGGGGCGAGCAGTACTTC
TRBV20-1	NA	TRBJ2-5	TRBD2	CSARDVVAGGTQETQYF	TGCAGTGCTAGAGATGTGGTAGCGGGAGGAACCCAAGAGACCCAGTACTTC
TRBV12-3/TRBV12-4	few	TRBJ1-1	TRBD1	CASSSTGLVTEAFF	TGTGCCAGCAGTTCGACAGGGTTAGTCACTGAAGCTTTCTTT
TRBV12-3/TRBV12-4	few	TRBJ1-1	NA	CASSLAGTTAFF	TGTGCCAGCAGTTTAGCAGGGACTACGGCTTTCTTT
TRBV27	NA	TRBJ1-5	NA	CASSRQGLTNQPQHF	TGTGCCAGCTCAAGGCAAGGGCTAACCAATCAGCCCCAGCATTTT
TRBV28	NA	TRBJ2-7	NA	CASSDYEQYF	TGTGCCAGCAGTGATTACGAGCAGTACTTC
TRBV27	NA	TRBJ1-1	NA	CASSAIGLNTEAFF	TGTGCCAGCAGTGCGATCGGGTTGAACACTGAAGCTTTCTTT
TRBV30	many	TRBJ2-5	NA	CALAGEETQYF	TGTGCCCTGGCCGGGGAAGAGACCCAGTACTTC
TRBV2	NA	TRBJ2-2	TRBD1	CASRETGRRDTGELFF	TGTGCCAGCAGGGAGACAGGGAGAAGGGACACCGGGGAGCTGTTTTTT
TRBV5-1	many	TRBJ2-7	NA	CASSFGENSYEQYF	TGCGCCAGCAGCTTTGGAGAAAACTCCTACGAGCAGTACTTC
TRBV10-3	NA	TRBJ2-7	NA	CASSTPGEQYF	TGTGCCAGCTCTACCCCAGGCGAGCAGTACTTC
TRBV19	many	TRBJ1-1	NA	CASSPPGAKNTEAFF	TGTGCCAGTAGCCCGCCCGGGGCGAAGAACACTGAAGCTTTCTTT
TRBV20-1	many	TRBJ1-5	TRBD1	CSALRTGGFQPQHF	TGCAGTGCTCTACGGACAGGGGGCTTTCAGCCCCAGCATTTT
TRBV11-2	NA	TRBJ1-1	NA	CASSLVAVNTEAFF	TGTGCCAGCAGCTTAGTTGCAGTGAACACTGAAGCTTTCTTT